A single sample gave rise to the 26 T cell receptor beta chains below, sequenced in a study of technical replicates of blood from several donors. Method: immunoSEQ multiplex PCR; TCRdb's copy keeps in-frame clones and lacks some. The repertoire holds just under 85,000 clones, approximately 94% seen once, with 0.25% in the top ten. The specimen sequenced was T cells isolated from PBMCs. These TCRs come from a human donor in good health.

The J gene is TRBJ2-1, the V gene TRBV18; possibly TRBD2 for D (5 bases). V lost 3 bases to trimming and J lost 0 bases, with 9 bases between them. CDR1 KGHSH and CDR2 LQKENI come from the germline V gene. The CDR3 contains 15 residues. The CDR3 reads CASSPQRSSYNEQFF. CDR3 nucleotides: TGTGCCAGCTCACCCCAGCGGAGCTCCTACAATGAGCAGTTCTTC.

The rearrangement uses TRBV7-8 and TRBJ1-2, with TRBD1 identical over 8 bases. Germline trimming cut 5 bases from V and 5 bases from J; bases unmatched to any gene: 16. The CDR3 has 17 amino acids. Germline V gene sequence: CDR1 SGHVS, CDR2 FQNEAQ. The CDR3 nucleotides are TGTGCCAGCAGCCCGGGACCCATACAGGGGGTGATGTATGGCTACACCTTC. Translation gives CASSPGPIQGVMYGYTF.

V and J are TRBV4-1 and TRBJ1-5; unclear D gene. This CDR3 comprises 16 residues. V was trimmed by 1 base and J by 1 base, leaving 11 bases between them. From germline, CDR1 is MGHRA and CDR2 YSYEKL. The CDR3 loop reads CASSQAPTGSNQPQHF. The CDR3 DNA reads TGCGCCAGCAGCCAAGCTCCTACGGGGAGCAATCAGCCCCAGCATTTT.

The genes are TRBV7-9 and TRBJ2-3; D unclear. Germline-derived CDR1 and CDR2 are SEHNR and FQNEAQ (reference sequence). Trimming stripped 5 bases from V and 4 bases from J, with 7 bases between. The CDR3 totals 12 residues. As DNA, the CDR3 is TGTGCCAGCAGCCTACTCCCAGATACGCAGTATTTT. Its translation: CASSLLPDTQYF.

The V call is TRBV11-2, the J call TRBJ2-7; TRBD1 matches at 8 bases. Germline CDR1 SGHAT, CDR2 FQNNGV. This CDR3 is built from 15 residues. The trim removed 5 bases at V and 5 bases at J, leaving 11 bases unmatched. The CDR3 reads CASSASRGPGHEQYF. As DNA, the CDR3 is TGTGCCAGCAGCGCGAGCAGGGGGCCTGGACACGAGCAGTACTTC.

The gene calls are TRBV28 and TRBJ1-1; unclear D gene. V gave up 8 bases and J gave up 1 base, with 17 bases separating them. The germline gives CDR1 MDHEN, CDR2 SYDVKM. The CDR3 runs to 15 residues. The CDR3 bases are TGTGCCAGCGCGCGTGCCATGACTGGGAACACTGAAGCTTTCTTT. Translation gives CASARAMTGNTEAFF.

CDR3 amino acids: CASSPGTGVLYEQYF. CDR3 nucleotides: TGCGCCAGCAGCCCGGGTACAGGGGTCCTCTACGAGCAGTACTTC. The J gene is TRBJ2-7, the V gene TRBV5-1, with TRBD1 matching 7 bases. The V gene end was trimmed by 4 bases and the J gene end by 3 bases; junction bases not matched to a gene: 10. This CDR3 has 15 residues. Germline CDR1 is SGHRS and CDR2 is YFSETQ.

The rearrangement links TRBV7-9 to TRBJ1-1, with 9 nucleotides matching TRBD1. This CDR3 comprises 16 residues. The germline V gene encodes CDR1 SEHNR and CDR2 FQNEAQ (reference sequence). V gave up 5 bases and J gave up 3 bases; unmatched junction bases: 10. CDR3 amino acids: CASSTQQGAWDTEAFF. The CDR3 DNA reads as TGTGCCAGCAGCACTCAACAGGGGGCATGGGACACTGAAGCTTTCTTT.

This chain connects TRBV4-2 to TRBJ2-6, with TRBD2 matching over 8 bases. J was trimmed by 3 bases and V by 1 base; bases with no gene match: 5. Germline CDR1 reads LGHNA; CDR2 reads YNFKEQ. The CDR3 runs to 17 residues. This CDR3 is CASSQASGRSGANVLTF. The CDR3 coding sequence is TGTGCCAGCAGCCAAGCAAGCGGGAGAAGTGGGGCCAACGTCCTGACTTTC.

The chain uses TRBV28 and TRBJ2-7, with 7 bases aligning to TRBD2. Losses at the gene ends were 3 bases for V and 1 base for J; bases not matched to a gene: 12. Germline lookup yields CDR1 MDHEN and CDR2 SYDVKM. The CDR3 spans 17 residues. CDR3 sequence: CASSFVGLRRGSYEQYF. The DNA of the CDR3 is TGTGCCAGCAGTTTTGTGGGACTACGGCGGGGGTCCTACGAGCAGTACTTC.

The chain has TRBV29-1 and TRBJ2-5; possible D gene TRBD2, 6 bases. Germline CDR1 and CDR2: SQVTM and ANQGSEA. This CDR3 has 13 amino acids. V lost 4 bases, J lost 1 base, and 10 bases lay in between. The CDR3 DNA reads TGCAGCGTTGTTGGGGGGATCCAAGAGACCCAGTACTTC. This codes for CSVVGGIQETQYF.

V and J are TRBV5-4 and TRBJ2-7; 8 bases map to TRBD2. V lost 5 bases to trimming and J lost 0 bases; unmatched junction nucleotides: 4. Germline V gene sequence: CDR1 SGHNT, CDR2 YYREEE (reference sequence). This CDR3 is 14 amino acids long. Here the CDR3 DNA reads TGTGCCAGCAGAGCCGGGACTAGCTCCTACGAGCAGTACTTC. The encoded protein is CASRAGTSSYEQYF. The variable domain in full, completed from reference TRBV5-4 and TRBJ2-7, reads ETGVTQSPTHLIKTRGQQVTLRCSSQSGHNTVSWYQQALGQGPQFIFQYYREEENGRGNFPPRFSGLQFPNYSSELNVNALELDDSALYLCASRAGTSSYEQYFGPGTRLTVT.

The rearrangement joins TRBV10-3 to TRBJ2-1; 11 nucleotides agree with TRBD1. With 2 bases clipped from V and 7 bases from J, the junction kept 1 base outside the gene matches. The CDR3 consists of 14 residues. CDR1 is ENHRY, CDR2 SYGVKD, per germline. The DNA of the CDR3 is TGTGCCATCAGTGAGGGGGACAGGGGGAATGAGCAGTTCTTC. This codes for CAISEGDRGNEQFF.

This sequence joins TRBV2 and TRBJ2-5; D perhaps matches TRBD1 (6 bases). The germline CDR1 and CDR2 sequences are SNHLY and FYNNEI. This CDR3 region has 16 residues. The ends were cut back, 3 bases at V and 2 bases at J, with 16 bases in the middle. CDR3 in amino acids: CASSDPTRQEQETQYF. The CDR3 coding sequence is TGTGCCAGCAGTGACCCCACTCGACAGGAGCAAGAGACCCAGTACTTC.

The chain recombines TRBV9 with TRBJ2-1, with 11 nucleotides matching TRBD2. The ends lost 3 bases at V and 8 bases at J; junction bases unmatched: 4. The CDR3 totals 14 residues. Per the germline V gene, CDR1 is SGDLS and CDR2 is YYNGEE. The CDR3 loop reads CASSAGLAADEQFF. Here the CDR3 DNA reads TGTGCCAGCAGCGCGGGACTAGCGGCCGATGAGCAGTTCTTC.

The V call is TRBV5-1, the J call TRBJ1-1, with unresolved D. V shed 3 bases and J shed 4 bases, with 10 bases lying between them. The germline V gene encodes CDR1 SGHRS and CDR2 YFSETQ. This CDR3 comprises 13 residues. The CDR3 sequence is CASSSEWATEAFF. The DNA of the CDR3 is TGCGCCAGCAGCTCTGAATGGGCCACTGAAGCTTTCTTT.

V and J are TRBV6-5 and TRBJ2-1; D gene unclear. Germline lookup yields CDR1 MNHEY and CDR2 SVGAGI. This CDR3 is 15 amino acids long. The V gene lost 2 bases and the J gene lost 2 bases, with 10 bases spanning the gap. CDR3 residues: CASSYVGGPYNEQFF. CDR3 nucleotides: TGTGCCAGCAGTTACGTTGGCGGTCCCTACAATGAGCAGTTCTTC.

The rearrangement joins TRBV6-5 to TRBJ2-5; 8 nucleotides line up with TRBD1. V gave up 5 bases and J gave up 1 base; unmatched junction bases: 6. The CDR3 sequence is 15 residues long. The germline CDR1 and CDR2 sequences are MNHEY and SVGAGI. CDR3 DNA: TGTGCCAGCAGTCGACAGGGGATGTCCCAAGAGACCCAGTACTTC. Its translation: CASSRQGMSQETQYF.

This chain links TRBV11-2 with TRBJ2-7; unclear D gene. V lost 4 bases and J 0 bases, leaving 4 bases between the germline ends. Germline V CDR1 and CDR2: SGHAT, FQNNGV. The CDR3 totals 12 residues. The CDR3 here is CASSSSSYEQYF. The CDR3 DNA is TGTGCCAGCAGCTCGAGCTCCTACGAGCAGTACTTC.

The chain is built from TRBV7-8 and TRBJ1-1; D is possibly TRBD1 (6 bases). Germline-derived CDR1 and CDR2 are SGHVS and FQNEAQ. The CDR3 spans 17 residues. The germline V and J ends were trimmed by 1 base and 8 bases, with 23 bases remaining between them. CDR3: CASSLGADRRFWAEAFF. CDR3 DNA: TGTGCCAGCAGCTTAGGGGCCGACAGGCGGTTCTGGGCCGAAGCTTTCTTT.

CDR3 DNA: TGTGCCAGCAGCGTAGATGATGAGGGAGGGCAAGATACGCAGTATTTT. The encoded protein is CASSVDDEGGQDTQYF. The rearrangement joins TRBV9 to TRBJ2-3; 7 bases match TRBD2. V shed 0 bases, J shed 5 bases, and the junction held 9 bases outside the gene matches. The CDR3 runs 16 residues. CDR1 and CDR2 from the germline V gene are SGDLS and YYNGEE.

The chain links TRBV19 to TRBJ2-2; possible D gene TRBD1, 6 bases. Germline CDR1 is LNHDA and CDR2 is SQIVND (reference sequence). Trimming shortened V by 6 bases and J by 6 bases, and 20 bases separated the two germline ends. CDR3 length: 16 amino acids. DNA of the CDR3: TGTGCCAGTAGCCGAGGTCGCCAGGGGCGATCCGGGGAGCTGTTTTTT. It yields the protein CASSRGRQGRSGELFF.

The chain joins TRBV6-5 to TRBJ2-2; 7 nucleotides match TRBD2. The CDR3 is 14 residues long. The junction had 6 bases not matched to a gene; V was cut back by 6 bases and J by 5 bases. The V gene's germline CDR1 is MNHEY and CDR2 SVGAGI. The CDR3 loop is CASSPWEGTGELFF. CDR3 coding DNA: TGTGCCAGCAGCCCCTGGGAGGGAACCGGGGAGCTGTTTTTT.

The V and J genes are TRBV14 and TRBJ1-5, with D unresolved. CDR3 length equals 13 residues. V dropped 0 bases and J dropped 7 bases, with 7 bases sitting between them. Germline V gives CDR1 SGHDN, CDR2 FVKESK. In DNA, the CDR3 is TGTGCCAGCAGCCAAGATCTTGTCCAGCCCCAGCATTTT. Translating it yields CASSQDLVQPQHF.

The chain recombines TRBV25-1 with TRBJ2-1; TRBD2 is a possible D gene (5 bases). This CDR3 is built from 14 residues. Germline V gene lookup returns CDR1 MGHDK and CDR2 SYGVNS. V dropped 4 bases and J dropped 2 bases, with 9 bases sitting between them. CDR3 nucleotides: TGTGCCAGCAGTGCGGGGTCGACCTACAATGAGCAGTTCTTC. Protein product: CASSAGSTYNEQFF.

This chain joins TRBV9 and TRBJ1-5; 10 nucleotides match TRBD1. This CDR3 is 15 amino acids long. The junction had 0 bases not matched to a gene; V was cut back by 2 bases and J by 1 base. CDR1 and CDR2 (germline): SGDLS, YYNGEE. The CDR3 sequence is CASSVGQGSNQPQHF. The CDR3 region has the DNA TGTGCCAGCAGCGTGGGACAGGGGAGCAATCAGCCCCAGCATTTT.